These 8 T cell receptor beta chains were all obtained from the same sample, sequenced in a study of T cells in Graves' hyperthyroidism and ophthalmopathy. Amplification of TCR beta CDR3 regions was performed using RNA transcripts as template. Using the HTBI primer set, a first-round RT-PCR was run on the TCR CDR3. TCRdb processed the multiplex PCR reads anew with MiXCR; each CDR3 protein has one entry. The table lists about 660,000 distinct CDR3 sequences, 45% of them singletons, with less than 9.5% in the top ten. Sequenced material: peripheral blood or thyroid tissue (not recorded which). The source of these receptors is an adult man with Graves' disease, either hyperthyroidism or ophthalmopathy (not recorded which).

This clonotype showed up just a few times. V usage is TRBV12-3 or TRBV12-4 and J usage is TRBJ1-2; no reliable D call. This CDR3 region has 13 residues. V lost 1 base to trimming and J lost 7 bases, with 10 bases between them. CDR3 sequence reads: CASSLGPLGGYTF. Here the CDR3 DNA reads TGTGCCAGCAGTTTAGGGCCTTTAGGTGGCTACACCTTC.

This clonotype turned up a few times. V and J are TRBV24-1 and TRBJ2-5; 11 bases are shared with TRBD2. This CDR3 contains 18 residues. CDR1 and CDR2 from the germline V gene are KGHDR and SFDVKD. The trim removed 1 base at V and 0 bases at J, leaving 6 bases unmatched. The CDR3 reads CATSDFGLAGGYQETQYF. The CDR3 nucleotides are TGTGCCACCAGTGATTTTGGCCTAGCGGGAGGCTACCAAGAGACCCAGTACTTC.

V usage is TRBV7-2 and J usage is TRBJ1-1, with unresolved D. Deletions cut 8 bases from V and 4 bases from J, with 14 bases between. Per germline, CDR1 SGHTA and CDR2 FQGNSA. The CDR3 covers 13 residues. The CDR3 DNA follows: TGTGCCAGCTGGGGTTCTCCCGGCACTGAAGCTTTCTTT. Its translation: CASWGSPGTEAFF.

The chain carries TRBV7-9 and TRBJ1-5; D gene ambiguous. Germline values: CDR1 SEHNR, CDR2 FQNEAQ (reference sequence). The CDR3 is 14 residues long. V was pared by 5 bases and J by 4 bases, with 12 bases between. The CDR3 DNA sequence: TGTGCCAGCAGCCTTGGACGCCAAAATCAGCCCCAGCATTTT. Amino acid sequence: CASSLGRQNQPQHF.

This clonotype was seen a handful of times. V gene TRBV12-3 or TRBV12-4 combines with J gene TRBJ1-1; 9 bases match TRBD1. This CDR3 region has 13 residues. The junction had 3 bases not matched to a gene; V was cut back by 2 bases and J by 8 bases. The CDR3: CASSLRDRAEAFF. The CDR3 region has the DNA TGTGCCAGCAGTTTACGGGACAGGGCAGAAGCTTTCTTT.

Points on this clonotype: A much more abundant neighbour one base away suggests this may be a read error. V is TRBV24-1 and J is TRBJ1-2; TRBD1 matches 9 bases. Per the germline V gene, CDR1 is KGHDR and CDR2 is SFDVKD. The length of the CDR3 is 15 residues. CDR3 DNA sequence: TGTGCCACCAGTGACCGGGGACAGGGCGGCTATGCCTACACCTTC. Translating gives CATSDRGQGGYAYTF.

V usage is TRBV2 and J usage is TRBJ1-2, with D maybe TRBD1 (5 bases). The germline V gene encodes CDR1 SNHLY and CDR2 FYNNEI. Trimming pared 6 bases from V and 6 bases from J, leaving 17 bases between. The CDR3 contains 14 residues. CDR3 amino acids: CASSRRPGRHGYTF. CDR3 nucleotides: TGTGCCAGCAGCCGCCGGCCGGGGCGGCATGGCTACACCTTC.

This clonotype was detected once. The junction shows a germline mismatch at one end, possibly a read error. The genes are TRBV11-1 and TRBJ2-7; D might be TRBD1 or TRBD2, each matching 5 bases. The length of the CDR3 is 12 residues. Per the germline V gene, CDR1 is SGHAT and CDR2 is FQDESV (reference sequence). The CDR3 bases are TGTACCAGCAGGGAGAGCTCCTACGAGCAGTACTTC. Its protein product is CTSRESSYEQYF.